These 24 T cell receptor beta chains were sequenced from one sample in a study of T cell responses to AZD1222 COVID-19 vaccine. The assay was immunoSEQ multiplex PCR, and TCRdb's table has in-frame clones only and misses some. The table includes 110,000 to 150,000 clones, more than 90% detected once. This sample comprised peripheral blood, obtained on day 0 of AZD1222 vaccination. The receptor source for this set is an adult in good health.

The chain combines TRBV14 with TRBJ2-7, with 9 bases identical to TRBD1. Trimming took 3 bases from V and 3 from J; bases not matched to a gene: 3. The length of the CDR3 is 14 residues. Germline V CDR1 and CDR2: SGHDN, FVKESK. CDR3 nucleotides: TGTGCCAGCAGCCAGGGACAGGGTGGCTACGAGCAGTACTTC. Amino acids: CASSQGQGGYEQYF.

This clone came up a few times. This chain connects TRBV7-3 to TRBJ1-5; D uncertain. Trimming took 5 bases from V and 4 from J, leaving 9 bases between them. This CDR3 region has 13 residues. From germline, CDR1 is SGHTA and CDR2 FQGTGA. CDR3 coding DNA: TGTGCCAGCAGCGTCGACGGGAATCAGCCCCAGCATTTT. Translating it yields CASSVDGNQPQHF.

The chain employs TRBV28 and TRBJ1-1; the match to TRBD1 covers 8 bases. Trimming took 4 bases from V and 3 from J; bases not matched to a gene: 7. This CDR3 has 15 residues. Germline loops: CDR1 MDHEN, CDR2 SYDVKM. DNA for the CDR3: TGTGCCAGCAGTTCATCAGGGGGCTCGGACACTGAAGCTTTCTTT. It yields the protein CASSSSGGSDTEAFF.

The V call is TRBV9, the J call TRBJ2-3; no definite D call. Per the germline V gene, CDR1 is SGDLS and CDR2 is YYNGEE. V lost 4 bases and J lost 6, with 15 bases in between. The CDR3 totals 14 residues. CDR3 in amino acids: CASSPRTAGDTQYF. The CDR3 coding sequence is TGTGCCAGCAGCCCCCGAACCGCAGGCGATACGCAGTATTTT.

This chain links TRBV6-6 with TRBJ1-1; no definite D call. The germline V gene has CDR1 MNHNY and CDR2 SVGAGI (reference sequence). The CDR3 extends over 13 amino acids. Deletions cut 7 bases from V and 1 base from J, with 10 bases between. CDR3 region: CASMHTANTEAFF. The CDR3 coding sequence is TGTGCCAGCATGCACACCGCGAACACTGAAGCTTTCTTT.

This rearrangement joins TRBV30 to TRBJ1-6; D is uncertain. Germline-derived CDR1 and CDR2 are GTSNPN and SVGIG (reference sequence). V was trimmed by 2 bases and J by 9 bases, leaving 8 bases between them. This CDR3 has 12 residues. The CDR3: CAWSRRVSPLHF. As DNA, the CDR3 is TGTGCCTGGAGTAGAAGGGTTTCACCCCTCCACTTT.

The CDR3 DNA sequence: TGTGCCAGCCGCCGGGACAGGTTGAACACTGAAGCTTTCTTT. Encoded protein: CASRRDRLNTEAFF. The rearrangement links TRBV11-2 to TRBJ1-1; 8 bases agree with TRBD1. With 8 bases clipped from V and 0 bases from J, the junction kept 5 bases outside the gene matches. Per the germline V gene, CDR1 is SGHAT and CDR2 is FQNNGV. This CDR3 has 14 amino acids.

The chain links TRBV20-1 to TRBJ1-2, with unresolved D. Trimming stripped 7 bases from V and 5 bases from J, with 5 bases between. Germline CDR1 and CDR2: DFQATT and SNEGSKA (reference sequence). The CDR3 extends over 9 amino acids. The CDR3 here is CSGWYGYTF. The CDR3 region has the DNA TGCAGTGGTTGGTATGGCTACACCTTC.

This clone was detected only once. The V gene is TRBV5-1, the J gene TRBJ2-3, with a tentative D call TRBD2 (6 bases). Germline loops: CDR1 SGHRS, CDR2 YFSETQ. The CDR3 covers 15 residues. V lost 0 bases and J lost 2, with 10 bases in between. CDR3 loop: CASSLEAGYTDTQYF. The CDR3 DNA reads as TGCGCCAGCAGCTTGGAAGCGGGTTACACAGATACGCAGTATTTT.

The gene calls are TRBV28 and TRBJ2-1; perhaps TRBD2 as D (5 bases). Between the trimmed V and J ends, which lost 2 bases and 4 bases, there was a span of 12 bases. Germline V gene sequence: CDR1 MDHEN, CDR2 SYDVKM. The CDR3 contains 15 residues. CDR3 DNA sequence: TGTGCCAGCAGTTTAGCTGGAGGAGGTTACAATGAGCAGTTCTTC. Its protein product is CASSLAGGGYNEQFF.

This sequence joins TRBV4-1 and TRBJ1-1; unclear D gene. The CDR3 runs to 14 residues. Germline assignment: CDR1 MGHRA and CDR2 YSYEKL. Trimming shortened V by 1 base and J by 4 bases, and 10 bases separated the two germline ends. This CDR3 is CASSQVRGATEAFF. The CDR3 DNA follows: TGCGCCAGCAGCCAAGTACGGGGTGCCACTGAAGCTTTCTTT.

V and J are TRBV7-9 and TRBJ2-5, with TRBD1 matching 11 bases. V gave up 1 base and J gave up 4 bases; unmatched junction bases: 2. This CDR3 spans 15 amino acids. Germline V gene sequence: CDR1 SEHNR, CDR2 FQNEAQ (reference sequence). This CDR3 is CASSLGTGGSETQYF. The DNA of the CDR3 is TGTGCCAGCAGCTTAGGGACAGGGGGCTCAGAGACCCAGTACTTC.

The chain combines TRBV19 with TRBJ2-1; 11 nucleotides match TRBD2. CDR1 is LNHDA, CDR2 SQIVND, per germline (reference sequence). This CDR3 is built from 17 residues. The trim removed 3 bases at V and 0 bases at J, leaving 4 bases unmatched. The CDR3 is CASSIRLAGHSYNEQFF. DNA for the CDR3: TGTGCCAGTAGTATTAGACTAGCGGGACACTCCTACAATGAGCAGTTCTTC.

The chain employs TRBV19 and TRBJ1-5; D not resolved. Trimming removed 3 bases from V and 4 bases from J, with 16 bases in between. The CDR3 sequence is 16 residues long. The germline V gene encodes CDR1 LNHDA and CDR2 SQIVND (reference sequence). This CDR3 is CASSITLLRRNQPQHF. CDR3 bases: TGTGCCAGTAGTATCACCCTACTAAGGAGAAATCAGCCCCAGCATTTT.

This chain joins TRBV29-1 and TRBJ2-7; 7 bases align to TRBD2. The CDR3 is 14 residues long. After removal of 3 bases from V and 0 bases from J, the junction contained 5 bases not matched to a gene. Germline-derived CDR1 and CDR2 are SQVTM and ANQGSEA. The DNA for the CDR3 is TGCAGCGTTGAGCTTGGCGGGAGCTCCTACGAGCAGTACTTC. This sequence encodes CSVELGGSSYEQYF.

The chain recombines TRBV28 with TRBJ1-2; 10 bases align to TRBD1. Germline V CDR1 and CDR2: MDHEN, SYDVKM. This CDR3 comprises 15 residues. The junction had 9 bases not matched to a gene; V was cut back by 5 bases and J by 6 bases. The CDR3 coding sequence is TGTGCCAGCAGTATCACTAGGGACAGGGGTCATGGCTACACCTTC. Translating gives CASSITRDRGHGYTF.

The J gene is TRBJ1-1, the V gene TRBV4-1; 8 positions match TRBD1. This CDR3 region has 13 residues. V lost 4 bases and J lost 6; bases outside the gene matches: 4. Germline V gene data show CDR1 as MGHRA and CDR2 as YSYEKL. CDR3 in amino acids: CASSLTGAPEAFF. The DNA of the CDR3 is TGCGCCAGCAGCCTGACAGGGGCCCCTGAAGCTTTCTTT.

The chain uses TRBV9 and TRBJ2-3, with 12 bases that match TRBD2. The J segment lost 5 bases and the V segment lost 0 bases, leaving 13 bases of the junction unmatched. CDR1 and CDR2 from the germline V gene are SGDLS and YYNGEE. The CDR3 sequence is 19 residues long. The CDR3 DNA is TGTGCCAGCAGCGTAGCCCTAGCGGGAGGGCCAGGCCACGAAGATACGCAGTATTTT. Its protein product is CASSVALAGGPGHEDTQYF. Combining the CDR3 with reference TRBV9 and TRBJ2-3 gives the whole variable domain DSGVTQTPKHLITATGQRVTLRCSPRSGDLSVYWYQQSLDQGLQFLIQYYNGEERAKGNILERFSAQQFPDLHSELNLSSLELGDSALYFCASSVALAGGPGHEDTQYFGPGTRLTVL.

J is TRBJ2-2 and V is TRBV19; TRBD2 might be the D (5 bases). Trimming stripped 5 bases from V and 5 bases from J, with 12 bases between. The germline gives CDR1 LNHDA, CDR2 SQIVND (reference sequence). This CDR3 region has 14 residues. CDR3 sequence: CASSGRGTTGELFF. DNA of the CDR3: TGTGCCAGTAGTGGTCGGGGAACGACCGGGGAGCTGTTTTTT.

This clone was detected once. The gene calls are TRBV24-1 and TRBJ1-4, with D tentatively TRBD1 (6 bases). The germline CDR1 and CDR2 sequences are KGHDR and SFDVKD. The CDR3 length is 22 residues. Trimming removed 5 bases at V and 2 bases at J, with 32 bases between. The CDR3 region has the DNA TGTGCCACCAGTGCCCTGGATGGGGCGGCAGGGGTTAGGGTGTGTACTAATGAAAAACTGTTTTTT. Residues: CATSALDGAAGVRVCTNEKLFF.

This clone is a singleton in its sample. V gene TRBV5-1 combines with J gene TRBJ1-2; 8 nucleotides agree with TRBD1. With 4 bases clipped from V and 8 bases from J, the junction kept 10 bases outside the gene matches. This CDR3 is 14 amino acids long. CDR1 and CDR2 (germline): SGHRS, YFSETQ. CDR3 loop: CASSEPAGGRGYTF. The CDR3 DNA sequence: TGCGCCAGCAGCGAACCAGCAGGGGGCAGGGGCTACACCTTC.

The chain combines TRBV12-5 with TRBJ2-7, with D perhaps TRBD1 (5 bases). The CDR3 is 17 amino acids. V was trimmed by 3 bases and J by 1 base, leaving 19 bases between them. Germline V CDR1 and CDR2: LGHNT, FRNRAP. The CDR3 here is CASGFIRPGPNSYEQYF. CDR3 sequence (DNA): TGTGCTAGTGGTTTTATCAGACCAGGGCCTAATTCCTACGAGCAGTACTTC.

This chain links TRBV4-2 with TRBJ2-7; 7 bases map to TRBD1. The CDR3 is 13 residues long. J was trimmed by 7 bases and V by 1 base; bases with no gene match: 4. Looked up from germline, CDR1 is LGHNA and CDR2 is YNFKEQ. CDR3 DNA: TGTGCCAGCAGCCAAGTCGGACAGGAGGAGCAGTACTTC. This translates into CASSQVGQEEQYF.

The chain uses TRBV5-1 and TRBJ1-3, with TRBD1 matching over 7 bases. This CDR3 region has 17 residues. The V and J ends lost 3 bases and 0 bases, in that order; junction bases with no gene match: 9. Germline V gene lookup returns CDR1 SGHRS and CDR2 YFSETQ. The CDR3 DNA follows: TGCGCCAGCAGCTACGCCGGGACAGAGTACTCTGGAAACACCATATATTTT. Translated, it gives CASSYAGTEYSGNTIYF. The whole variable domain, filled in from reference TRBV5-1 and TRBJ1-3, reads KAGVTQTPRYLIKTRGQQVTLSCSPISGHRSVSWYQQTPGQGLQFLFEYFSETQRNKGNFPGRFSGRQFSNSRSEMNVSTLELGDSALYLCASSYAGTEYSGNTIYFGEGSWLTVV.